The 32 T cell receptor beta chains below come from one sample, sequenced in a study of T cells in localized non-small cell lung cancer. Measured with immunoSEQ multiplex PCR; TCRdb has only the in-frame clones, and not every one. The table includes roughly 72,000 clones, roughly nine tenths detected once. Sequenced material: peripheral blood, taken before any cancer treatment. These receptor sequences come from a male donor at least 60 years old with stage III squamous cell lung carcinoma.

The V call is TRBV7-9, the J call TRBJ2-3; D is unclear. The germline V gene has CDR1 SEHNR and CDR2 FQNEAQ (reference sequence). V was shortened by 5 bases and J by 1 base, with 4 bases between the two germline ends. The CDR3 covers 12 residues. CDR3 nucleotide sequence: TGTGCCAGCAGCCTCCGCACAGATACGCAGTATTTT. Translated, it gives CASSLRTDTQYF.

The chain uses TRBV19 and TRBJ1-6, with 8 bases fitting TRBD1. Germline assignment: CDR1 LNHDA and CDR2 SQIVND (reference sequence). Germline trimming cut 6 bases from V and 7 bases from J; bases unmatched to any gene: 2. CDR3 size: 13 residues. The CDR3 region has the DNA TGTGCCAGTAGCAGGGGGCTCAATTCACCCCTCCACTTT. Encoded protein: CASSRGLNSPLHF.

The V gene is TRBV6-1, the J gene TRBJ1-2, with D unresolved. CDR3 length equals 15 residues. Looked up from germline, CDR1 is MNHNS and CDR2 is SASEGT. Trimming cost V 2 bases and J 4 bases, with 14 bases left between them. The CDR3: CASSESLLKFYGYTF. The DNA for the CDR3 is TGTGCCAGCAGTGAATCGCTCCTAAAGTTCTATGGCTACACCTTC.

The chain employs TRBV5-4 and TRBJ1-2; D uncertain. The CDR3 runs 17 residues. Germline V gene data show CDR1 as SGHNT and CDR2 as YYREEE (reference sequence). Trimming removed 6 bases from V and 2 bases from J, with 23 bases in between. CDR3 sequence: CASTLDRGVGDNYGYTF. In DNA, the CDR3 is TGTGCCAGCACCCTCGATCGGGGAGTAGGTGACAACTATGGCTACACCTTC. Full variable domain (missing parts from reference TRBV5-4 and TRBJ1-2): ETGVTQSPTHLIKTRGQQVTLRCSSQSGHNTVSWYQQALGQGPQFIFQYYREEENGRGNFPPRFSGLQFPNYSSELNVNALELDDSALYLCASTLDRGVGDNYGYTFGSGTRLTVV.

The V call is TRBV28, the J call TRBJ2-5; D ambiguous. This CDR3 spans 14 amino acids. V lost 4 bases, J lost 2 bases, and 11 bases lay in between. In germline, CDR1 is MDHEN, CDR2 SYDVKM. The chain's CDR3 is CASSSTLGQETQYF. The CDR3 bases are TGTGCCAGCAGTTCTACGTTGGGACAAGAGACCCAGTACTTC.

The rearrangement joins TRBV7-6 to TRBJ2-1; 8 bases fit TRBD1. Germline V gene data show CDR1 as SGHVS and CDR2 as FNYEAQ. J was trimmed by 3 bases and V by 4 bases; bases with no gene match: 14. The CDR3 runs to 18 residues. This chain's CDR3 is CASSSAEERTGSYNEQFF. Here the CDR3 DNA reads TGTGCCAGCAGCTCCGCCGAGGAGCGGACAGGGAGCTACAATGAGCAGTTCTTC.

The V and J genes are TRBV5-1 and TRBJ2-3; no firm D call. Trimming took off 0 bases at V and 2 bases at J, with 7 bases between the two ends. The CDR3 has 14 residues. Per germline, CDR1 SGHRS and CDR2 YFSETQ. Here the CDR3 reads CASSLGTATDTQYF. DNA of the CDR3: TGCGCCAGCAGCTTGGGGACGGCCACAGATACGCAGTATTTT.

The DNA for the CDR3 is TGTGCCAGCAGTAACGCCGGGGGGAACACTGAAGCTTTCTTT. Amino acids: CASSNAGGNTEAFF. The V call is TRBV9, the J call TRBJ1-1, with D possibly TRBD1 on 5 matching bases. Germline V gene lookup returns CDR1 SGDLS and CDR2 YYNGEE. This CDR3 comprises 14 residues. With 5 bases removed from V and 1 base from J, the gap between germline ends came to 12 bases.

This rearrangement joins TRBV7-3 to TRBJ2-3; D not certain. The V and J ends lost 0 bases and 2 bases respectively, with 12 bases between them. CDR1 and CDR2 from the germline V gene are SGHTA and FQGTGA. The CDR3 extends over 16 amino acids. CDR3 sequence: CASSLTPGHLTDTQYF. CDR3 nucleotides: TGTGCCAGCAGCTTAACCCCTGGCCACCTCACAGATACGCAGTATTTT.

The J gene is TRBJ2-7, the V gene TRBV4-3; maybe TRBD1 (5 bases). V lost 0 bases to trimming and J lost 7 bases, with 19 bases between them. The CDR3 has 16 amino acids. CDR1 and CDR2 (germline): LGHNA, YSLEER. CDR3 amino acids: CASSQDLNRGIWEQYF. CDR3 coding DNA: TGCGCCAGCAGCCAAGATTTGAATAGGGGAATATGGGAGCAGTACTTC.

This clone was seen only once. The chain combines TRBV27 with TRBJ2-7; possibly TRBD1 for D (5 bases). Germline CDR1 reads MNHEY; CDR2 reads SMNVEV (reference sequence). Trimming shortened V by 6 bases and J by 0 bases, and 12 bases separated the two germline ends. This CDR3 contains 14 residues. In DNA, the CDR3 is TGTGCCAGCAGGGTACAGGAGATCTCCTACGAGCAGTACTTC. Protein product: CASRVQEISYEQYF.

V is TRBV6-5 and J is TRBJ2-1; tentatively, D is TRBD1 (6 bases). The germline V gene has CDR1 MNHEY and CDR2 SVGAGI. Trimming pared 8 bases from V and 5 bases from J, leaving 13 bases between. The CDR3 consists of 13 residues. The chain's CDR3 is CASSEGQNNEQFF. CDR3 DNA: TGTGCCAGCTCGGAAGGACAGAACAATGAGCAGTTCTTC.

The chain is built from TRBV5-1 and TRBJ2-1; 8 bases align to TRBD1. The CDR3 covers 16 residues. With 0 bases clipped from V and 8 bases from J, the junction kept 10 bases outside the gene matches. Per germline, CDR1 SGHRS and CDR2 YFSETQ. The CDR3 region has the DNA TGCGCCAGCAGCTTGGAATCCCGCCAGGGGGCCGATGAGCAGTTCTTC. Its protein product is CASSLESRQGADEQFF.

The rearrangement uses TRBV4-2 and TRBJ2-3, with D possibly TRBD1 on 6 matching bases. Germline V CDR1 and CDR2: LGHNA, YNFKEQ. The CDR3 contains 14 residues. Trimming stripped 8 bases from V and 2 bases from J, with 14 bases between. This CDR3 reads CASETGRNTDTQYF. CDR3 sequence (DNA): TGTGCCAGCGAGACAGGCCGCAACACAGATACGCAGTATTTT.

The V call is TRBV28, the J call TRBJ2-4; D may be TRBD2 (6 bases). Per the germline V gene, CDR1 is MDHEN and CDR2 is SYDVKM. V lost 10 bases and J 7 bases, leaving 17 bases between the germline ends. The CDR3 loop spans 13 amino acids. The CDR3, as DNA: TGTGCCACCGGGGGAGTGGCCTGGAACATTCAGTACTTC. It is translated as CATGGVAWNIQYF. Together with reference TRBV28 and TRBJ2-4, the CDR3 gives the full variable domain: DVKVTQSSRYLVKRTGEKVFLECVQDMDHENMFWYRQDPGLGLRLIYFSYDVKMKEKGDIPEGYSVSREKKERFSLILESASTNQTSMYLCATGGVAWNIQYFGAGTRLSVL.

This rearrangement joins TRBV4-2 to TRBJ2-1, with D tentatively TRBD2 (5 bases). The V and J ends lost 1 base and 7 bases respectively, with 14 bases between them. The CDR3 covers 15 residues. Germline V gene lookup returns CDR1 LGHNA and CDR2 YNFKEQ. In nucleotides, the CDR3 is TGTGCCAGCAGCCAAGGAATTGAGGGTTGGAATGAGCAGTTCTTC. This codes for CASSQGIEGWNEQFF.

The rearrangement links TRBV9 to TRBJ2-7, with 11 bases lining up with TRBD1. This CDR3 region has 16 residues. The germline gives CDR1 SGDLS, CDR2 YYNGEE. V gave up 0 bases and J gave up 5 bases; unmatched junction bases: 7. The CDR3 bases are TGTGCCAGCAGCGTAGATATCGGACAGGGGGCTAACGAGCAGTACTTC. Translating it yields CASSVDIGQGANEQYF.

This rearrangement joins TRBV6-1 to TRBJ1-4, with D possibly TRBD1 on 5 matching bases. The CDR3 is 16 residues long. Trimming shortened V by 1 base and J by 8 bases, and 17 bases separated the two germline ends. Per the germline V gene, CDR1 is MNHNS and CDR2 is SASEGT. The CDR3 sequence is CASSEVGGGGWEKLFF. CDR3 in DNA: TGTGCCAGCAGTGAAGTCGGGGGGGGAGGATGGGAAAAACTGTTTTTT.

The chain combines TRBV19 with TRBJ1-1; 11 bases align to TRBD1. In germline, CDR1 is LNHDA, CDR2 SQIVND (reference sequence). The CDR3 loop spans 15 amino acids. V was clipped by 3 bases and J by 4 bases; unmatched bases: 4. CDR3 sequence: CASSIRTGGITEAFF. CDR3 nucleotides: TGTGCCAGTAGTATTCGGACAGGGGGCATCACTGAAGCTTTCTTT.

The rearrangement links TRBV4-1 to TRBJ2-2, with 9 bases lining up with TRBD1. Trimming removed 3 bases from V and 6 bases from J; junction bases left unmatched: 5. The germline gives CDR1 MGHRA, CDR2 YSYEKL. The CDR3 totals 15 residues. CDR3 amino acids: CASSQGGTGSGELFF. The CDR3 DNA sequence: TGCGCCAGCAGCCAGGGGGGGACAGGGTCCGGGGAGCTGTTTTTT.

This chain joins TRBV5-4 and TRBJ1-1; 9 bases map to TRBD1. This CDR3 has 15 residues. V was pared by 4 bases and J by 4 bases, with 8 bases of the junction left unmatched. CDR1 and CDR2 (germline): SGHNT, YYREEE (reference sequence). In DNA form, the CDR3 reads TGTGCCAGCAGCGCAACAGGGGGCCGGGTCACTGAAGCTTTCTTT. It codes for CASSATGGRVTEAFF.

This clone was found a few times. The chain employs TRBV15 and TRBJ1-4, with D perhaps matching TRBD1 (6 bases). V was pared by 5 bases and J by 8 bases, with 18 bases between. The CDR3 is made up of 15 amino acids. CDR1 is LNHNV and CDR2 is YYDKDF in the germline V gene (reference sequence). The CDR3 loop is CATSRPTGSEEKLFF. In nucleotides, the CDR3 is TGTGCCACCAGCCGACCCACAGGGTCTGAAGAAAAACTGTTTTTT.

This rearrangement joins TRBV5-1 to TRBJ2-3, with TRBD2 matching 7 bases. V shed 2 bases, J shed 2 bases, and the junction held 5 bases outside the gene matches. The V gene's germline CDR1 is SGHRS and CDR2 YFSETQ. The CDR3 covers 15 residues. In DNA form, the CDR3 reads TGCGCCAGCAGCTTAGATAGCGGGTACACAGATACGCAGTATTTT. It specifies CASSLDSGYTDTQYF. The complete variable domain, with remaining parts taken from reference TRBV5-1 and TRBJ2-3, reads KAGVTQTPRYLIKTRGQQVTLSCSPISGHRSVSWYQQTPGQGLQFLFEYFSETQRNKGNFPGRFSGRQFSNSRSEMNVSTLELGDSALYLCASSLDSGYTDTQYFGPGTRLTVL.

The rearrangement links TRBV18 to TRBJ1-4, with no clear D. CDR1 and CDR2 from the germline V gene are KGHSH and LQKENI. The CDR3 has 15 residues. Between the trimmed V and J ends, which lost 5 bases and 0 bases, there was a span of 10 bases. CDR3 amino acids: CASSATLATNEKLFF. The CDR3 nucleotides are TGTGCCAGCTCAGCCACACTTGCAACTAATGAAAAACTGTTTTTT.

The V call is TRBV6-6, the J call TRBJ2-3; TRBD1 matches 8 bases. Per germline, CDR1 MNHNY and CDR2 SVGAGI (reference sequence). Losses at the gene ends were 4 bases for V and 5 bases for J; bases not matched to a gene: 8. The CDR3 is made up of 15 amino acids. The CDR3 here is CASSSSDREGDTQYF. CDR3 nucleotide sequence: TGTGCCAGCAGTTCGTCGGACAGGGAAGGAGATACGCAGTATTTT.

This clone was seen a few times. The rearrangement links TRBV7-9 to TRBJ2-2; D gene ambiguous. This CDR3 spans 9 amino acids. Germline V gene lookup returns CDR1 SEHNR and CDR2 FQNEAQ (reference sequence). Trimming took 5 bases from V and 10 from J, leaving 2 bases between them. The CDR3 bases are TGTGCCAGCAGCGCGGAGCTGTTTTTT. As protein: CASSAELFF.

The rearrangement uses TRBV21-1 and TRBJ2-5; no DNA check was done on the table's D call, TRBD2. TRBV21-1 is listed as a pseudogene. The CDR3 sequence is 15 residues long. CDR3 sequence reads: CASSKKRKRQETQYF. CDR3 in DNA: TGTGCCAGCAGCAAAAAAAGAAAGAGGCAAGAGACCCAGTACTTC.

CDR3 protein: CASSPTSGGQETQYF. The CDR3 DNA reads as TGTGCCAGCAGCCCGACTAGCGGGGGGCAAGAGACCCAGTACTTC. The rearrangement links TRBV9 to TRBJ2-5; 13 bases align to TRBD2. The CDR3 extends over 15 amino acids. The germline V gene has CDR1 SGDLS and CDR2 YYNGEE. Trimming removed 4 bases from V and 2 bases from J; junction bases left unmatched: 2.

Notes on this clone: The identical CDR3 is also encoded by other nucleotide sequences in the sample. The rearrangement links TRBV5-1 to TRBJ1-3; perhaps TRBD1 as D (5 bases). This CDR3 has 14 residues. The germline gives CDR1 SGHRS, CDR2 YFSETQ. V dropped 4 bases and J dropped 2 bases, with 10 bases sitting between them. The CDR3 region is CASSGGSTGNTIYF. CDR3 nucleotide sequence: TGCGCCAGCAGCGGGGGTTCCACTGGAAACACCATATATTTT.

CDR3 sequence reads: CASSTYRGGVGTDTQYF. For the CDR3, the DNA is TGTGCCAGCAGCACGTACAGGGGGGGGGTTGGAACAGATACGCAGTATTTT. The rearrangement links TRBV5-8 to TRBJ2-3; perhaps TRBD1 as D (8 bases). There are 17 residues in the CDR3. In germline, CDR1 is SGHTS, CDR2 YDEGEE. V shed 4 bases and J shed 3 bases, with 21 bases lying between them.

The chain combines TRBV7-3 with TRBJ1-1; D is uncertain. The CDR3 loop spans 14 amino acids. V lost 1 base and J 5 bases, leaving 11 bases between the germline ends. Germline V gene lookup returns CDR1 SGHTA and CDR2 FQGTGA. The CDR3 coding sequence is TGTGCCAGCAGCTTAATGGGTGTAGGGACTGAAGCTTTCTTT. Amino acids: CASSLMGVGTEAFF. The full variable domain, rest sourced from reference TRBV7-3 and TRBJ1-1, is GAGVSQTPSNKVTEKGKYVELRCDPISGHTALYWYRQSLGQGPEFLIYFQGTGAADDSGLPNDRFFAVRPEGSVSTLKIQRTERGDSAVYLCASSLMGVGTEAFFGQGTRLTVV.

The chain employs TRBV11-2 and TRBJ2-7, with D possibly TRBD1 on 9 matching bases. With 5 bases removed from V and 3 bases from J, the gap between germline ends came to 23 bases. This CDR3 is built from 17 residues. CDR1 and CDR2 from the germline V gene are SGHAT and FQNNGV. CDR3 DNA: TGTGCCAGCAGCCGCAGTTCGGGAGGGACAGGGTACTACGAGCAGTACTTC. It specifies CASSRSSGGTGYYEQYF.